This TCR beta chain was captured in a study of blood T cell repertoires in COVID-19. About the study: PBMCs, B-cell-depleted T cells, or T cells were the source of the cDNA or gDNA that made up the material.

Profiling relied on immunoSEQ multiplex PCR, and the TCRdb table lists in-frame clones only, not all of them. Seen here are about 220,000 clones, roughly 84% observed once, and the top ten hold 3% to 4.5%. Germline V gene data show CDR1 as LNHNV and CDR2 as YYDKDF (reference sequence). V lost 1 base, J lost 0 bases, and 3 bases stayed unmatched. The CDR3 covers 16 residues. This sequence was found in a woman of 80 years or more with acute or convalescent COVID-19. The sequenced sample was peripheral blood. The chain recombines TRBV15 with TRBJ2-4; TRBD2 matches at 7 bases. The DNA of the CDR3 is TGTGCCACCAGCAGAGGCGGGGGTCGAGCCAAAAACATTCAGTACTTC. Amino acids: CATSRGGGRAKNIQYF.